This T cell receptor (beta chain) was identified in a study of cytotoxic CD8 clonotypes in ibrutinib-treated CLL. Only in-frame clones appear in the TCRdb table, and some are missing; sequencing was by immunoSEQ multiplex PCR. The profile shows about 200,000 clones, more than 70% of them singletons. V lost 3 bases to trimming and J lost 10 bases, with 13 bases between them. CDR3 size: 13 residues. Germline V lookup: CDR1 KGHSH, CDR2 LQKENI. The V gene is TRBV18, the J gene TRBJ2-1; TRBD1 is a possible D gene (5 bases). The sequence came from a human donor with chronic lymphocytic leukemia. The source material was PBMCs, sampled after 12 months of ibrutinib treatment. CDR3 nucleotide sequence: TGTGCCAGCTCACCTGACAGTTTCGTCGAGCAGTTCTTC. Amino acids: CASSPDSFVEQFF.